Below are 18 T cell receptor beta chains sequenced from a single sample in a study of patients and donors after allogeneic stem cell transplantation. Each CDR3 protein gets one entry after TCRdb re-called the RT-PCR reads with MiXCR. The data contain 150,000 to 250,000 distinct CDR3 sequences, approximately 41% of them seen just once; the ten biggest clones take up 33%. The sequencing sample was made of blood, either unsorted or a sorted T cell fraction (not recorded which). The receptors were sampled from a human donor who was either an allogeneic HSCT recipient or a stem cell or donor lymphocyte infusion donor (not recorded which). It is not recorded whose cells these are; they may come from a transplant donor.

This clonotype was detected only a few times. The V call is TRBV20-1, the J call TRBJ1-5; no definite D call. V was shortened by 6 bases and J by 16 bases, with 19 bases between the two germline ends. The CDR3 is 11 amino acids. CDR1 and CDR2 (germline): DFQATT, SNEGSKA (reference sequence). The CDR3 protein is CSASDRVQLHF. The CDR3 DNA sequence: TGCAGTGCCTCTGACCGGGTCCAGCTTCATTTT.

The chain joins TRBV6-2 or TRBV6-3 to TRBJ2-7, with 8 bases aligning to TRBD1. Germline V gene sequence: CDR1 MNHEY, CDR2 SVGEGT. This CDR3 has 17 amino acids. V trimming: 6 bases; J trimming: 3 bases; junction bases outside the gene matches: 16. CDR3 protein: CASSRGQASLGHYEQYF. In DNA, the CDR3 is TGTGCCAGCAGCCGGGGACAGGCGAGCTTAGGCCACTACGAGCAGTACTTC.

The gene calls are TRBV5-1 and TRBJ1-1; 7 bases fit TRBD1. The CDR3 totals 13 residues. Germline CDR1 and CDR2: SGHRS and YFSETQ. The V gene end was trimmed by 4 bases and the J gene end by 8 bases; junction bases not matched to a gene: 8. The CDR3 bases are TGCGCCAGCAGCCTTGGGACAGTATCAGAAGCTTTCTTT. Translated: CASSLGTVSEAFF.

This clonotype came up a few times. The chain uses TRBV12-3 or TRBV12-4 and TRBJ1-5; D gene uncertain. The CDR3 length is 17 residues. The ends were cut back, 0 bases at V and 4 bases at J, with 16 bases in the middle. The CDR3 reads CASSLAGPAPGNQPQHF. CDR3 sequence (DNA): TGTGCCAGCAGTTTAGCGGGTCCAGCCCCGGGGAATCAGCCCCAGCATTTT.

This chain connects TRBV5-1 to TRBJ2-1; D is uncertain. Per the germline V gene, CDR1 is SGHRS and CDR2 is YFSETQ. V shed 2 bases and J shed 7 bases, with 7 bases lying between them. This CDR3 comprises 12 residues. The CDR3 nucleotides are TGCGCCAGCAGCTTTTACGGGAATGAGCAGTTCTTC. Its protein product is CASSFYGNEQFF.

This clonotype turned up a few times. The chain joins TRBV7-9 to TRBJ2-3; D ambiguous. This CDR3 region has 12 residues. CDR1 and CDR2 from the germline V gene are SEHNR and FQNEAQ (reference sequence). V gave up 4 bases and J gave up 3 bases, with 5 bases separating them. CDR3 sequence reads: CASSYLTDTQYF. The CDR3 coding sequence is TGTGCCAGCAGCTACTTGACAGATACGCAGTATTTT. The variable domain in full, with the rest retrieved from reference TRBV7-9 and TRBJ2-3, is DTGVSQNPRHKITKRGQNVTFRCDPISEHNRLYWYRQTLGQGPEFLTYFQNEAQLEKSRLLSDRFSAERPKGSFSTLEIQRTEQGDSAMYLCASSYLTDTQYFGPGTRLTVL.

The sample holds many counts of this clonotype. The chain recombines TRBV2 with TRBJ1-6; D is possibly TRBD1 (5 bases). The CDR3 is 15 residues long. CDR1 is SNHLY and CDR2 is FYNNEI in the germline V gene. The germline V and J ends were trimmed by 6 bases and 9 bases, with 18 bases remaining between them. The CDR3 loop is CASRWIQESSSPLHF. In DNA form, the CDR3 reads TGTGCCAGCAGGTGGATACAGGAATCGAGTTCACCCCTCCACTTT.

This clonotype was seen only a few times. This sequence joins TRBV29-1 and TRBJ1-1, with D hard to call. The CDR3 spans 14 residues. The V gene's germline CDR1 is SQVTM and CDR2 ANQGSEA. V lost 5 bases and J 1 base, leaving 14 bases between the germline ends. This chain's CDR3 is CSVLNPSGNTEAFF. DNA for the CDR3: TGCAGCGTTCTCAATCCGTCCGGGAACACTGAAGCTTTCTTT.

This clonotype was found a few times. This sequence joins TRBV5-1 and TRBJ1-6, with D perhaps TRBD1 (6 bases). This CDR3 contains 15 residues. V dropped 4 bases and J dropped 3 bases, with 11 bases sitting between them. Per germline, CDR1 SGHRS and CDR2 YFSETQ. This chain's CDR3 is CASSRTVDYNSPLHF. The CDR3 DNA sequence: TGCGCCAGCAGCCGGACAGTCGACTATAATTCACCCCTCCACTTT.

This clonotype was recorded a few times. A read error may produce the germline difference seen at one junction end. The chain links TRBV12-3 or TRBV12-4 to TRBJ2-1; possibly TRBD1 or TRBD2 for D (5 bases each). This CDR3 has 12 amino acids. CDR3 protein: CASTLLGREPFF. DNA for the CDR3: TGTGCCAGCACTTTGCTTGGCAGGGAGCCGTTCTTC.

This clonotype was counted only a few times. The CDR3 DNA reads TGTGCCATCAGCGGGACAGTGCAAGAGACCCAGTACTTC. It codes for CAISGTVQETQYF. This chain links TRBV10-3 with TRBJ2-5; TRBD1 aligns across 7 bases. With V trimmed by 6 bases and J by 2 bases, 3 bases remained unmatched. This CDR3 is 13 amino acids long. In germline, CDR1 is ENHRY, CDR2 SYGVKD.

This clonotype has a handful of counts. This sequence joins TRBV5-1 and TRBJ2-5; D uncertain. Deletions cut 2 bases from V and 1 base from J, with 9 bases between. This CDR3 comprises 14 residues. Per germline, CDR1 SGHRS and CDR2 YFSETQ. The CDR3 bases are TGCGCCAGCAGCTTACATCAACGCCAAGAGACCCAGTACTTC. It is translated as CASSLHQRQETQYF.

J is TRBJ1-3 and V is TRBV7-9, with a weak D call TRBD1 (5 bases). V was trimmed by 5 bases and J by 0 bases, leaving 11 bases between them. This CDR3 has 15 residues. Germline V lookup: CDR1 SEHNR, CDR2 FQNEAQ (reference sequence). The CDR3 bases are TGTGCCAGCAGCGGTACAGGCTACTCTGGAAACACCATATATTTT. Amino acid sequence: CASSGTGYSGNTIYF.

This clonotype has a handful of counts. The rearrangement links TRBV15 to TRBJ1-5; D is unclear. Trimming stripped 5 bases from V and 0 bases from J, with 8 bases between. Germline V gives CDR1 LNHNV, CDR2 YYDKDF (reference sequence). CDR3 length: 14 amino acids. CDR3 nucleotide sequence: TGTGCCACCAGCGATAAGGATAGCAATCAGCCCCAGCATTTT. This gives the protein CATSDKDSNQPQHF.

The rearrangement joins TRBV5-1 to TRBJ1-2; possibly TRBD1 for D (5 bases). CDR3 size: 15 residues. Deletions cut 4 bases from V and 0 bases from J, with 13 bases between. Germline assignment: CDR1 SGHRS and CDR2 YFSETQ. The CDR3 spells CASSGRGLANYGYTF. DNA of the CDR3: TGCGCCAGCAGCGGAAGGGGTTTAGCTAACTATGGCTACACCTTC.

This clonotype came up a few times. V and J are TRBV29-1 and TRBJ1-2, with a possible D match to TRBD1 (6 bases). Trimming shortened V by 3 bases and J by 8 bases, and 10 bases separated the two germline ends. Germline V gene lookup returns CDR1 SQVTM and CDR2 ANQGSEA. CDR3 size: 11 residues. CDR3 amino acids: CSVEQGTGYTF. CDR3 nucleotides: TGCAGCGTTGAGCAGGGGACGGGCTACACCTTC.

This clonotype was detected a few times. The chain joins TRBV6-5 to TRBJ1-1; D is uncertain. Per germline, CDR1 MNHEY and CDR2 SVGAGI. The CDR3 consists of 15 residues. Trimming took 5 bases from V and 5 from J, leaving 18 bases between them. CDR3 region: CASSGKGPRPTEAFF. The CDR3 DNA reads TGTGCCAGCAGTGGGAAAGGGCCTCGACCTACTGAAGCTTTCTTT.

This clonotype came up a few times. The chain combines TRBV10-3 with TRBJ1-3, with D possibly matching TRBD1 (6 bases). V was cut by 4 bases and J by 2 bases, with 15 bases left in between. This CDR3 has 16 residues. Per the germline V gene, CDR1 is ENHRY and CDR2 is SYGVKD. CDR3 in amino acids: CAISAEGVITGNTIYF. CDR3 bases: TGTGCCATCAGTGCGGAGGGGGTTATCACTGGAAACACCATATATTTT.